The 10 T cell receptor beta chains presented below share a single source sample, sequenced in a study of cytomegalovirus exposure and HLA in healthy donors (dated by TCRdb to about 2017). Library preparation was by the immunoSEQ multiplex PCR assay. For the multiplex PCR, a mixture combining 60 forward primers for TCR Vbeta segments and 13 reverse primers for TCR Jbeta segments was used. TCRdb took this table from immuneACCESS and kept in-frame rearrangements with V and J called. Such tables lack part of the clones; where checked against another copy, unresolved V genes explain under half of the gap, and the rest is unexplained. This sample has roughly 75,000 clones in its table, and more than 65% of those were observed once. Together, the top ten hold around 18% of the sample. Input material: PBMCs. Source of these receptors: a man in his sixties or seventies in good health and CMV-seropositive.

V is TRBV19 and J is TRBJ2-1; TRBD2 might be the D (5 bases). Germline V CDR1 and CDR2: LNHDA, SQIVND (reference sequence). The CDR3 is 16 amino acids. The ends were cut back, 1 base at V and 4 bases at J, with 14 bases in the middle. The CDR3 spells CASSIGGRRFYNEQFF. The DNA of the CDR3 is TGTGCCAGTAGTATAGGAGGACGGAGGTTTTACAATGAGCAGTTCTTC.

This chain links TRBV19 with TRBJ1-2, with D perhaps matching TRBD1 (6 bases). The CDR3 runs 14 residues. Trimming left V 6 bases short and J 8 bases short, with 19 bases between. CDR1 LNHDA and CDR2 SQIVND come from the germline V gene (reference sequence). This CDR3 is CASREGTSRGGYTF. The DNA for the CDR3 is TGTGCCAGTAGAGAAGGGACAAGCAGGGGAGGCTACACCTTC.

This clone was seen just once. At the DNA level, this CDR3 is encoded by other sequences in the same sample as well. This chain uses TRBV5-1 with TRBJ2-5; D is uncertain. V lost 4 bases and J 2 bases, leaving 15 bases between the germline ends. There are 15 residues in the CDR3. CDR1 SGHRS and CDR2 YFSETQ come from the germline V gene. This CDR3 is CASSTPRDIQETQYF. The CDR3 nucleotides are TGCGCCAGCAGCACCCCACGAGACATTCAAGAGACCCAGTACTTC.

The rearrangement joins TRBV6-1 to TRBJ2-3, with 8 bases aligning to TRBD1. J lost 1 base, V lost 2 bases, and 2 bases had no gene match. Germline CDR1 MNHNS, CDR2 SASEGT. CDR3 size: 15 residues. CDR3 region: CASSEQQGGTDTQYF. CDR3 sequence (DNA): TGTGCCAGCAGTGAACAACAGGGGGGCACAGATACGCAGTATTTT.

This chain connects TRBV9 to TRBJ2-2, with TRBD1 identical over 7 bases. Trimming at V came to 8 bases and at J to 5 bases, leaving 9 bases not matched to a gene. There are 14 residues in the CDR3. In germline, CDR1 is SGDLS, CDR2 YYNGEE. The CDR3 protein is CASRGGAETGELFF. In nucleotides, the CDR3 is TGTGCCAGTAGAGGGGGCGCAGAGACCGGGGAGCTGTTTTTT.

The J gene is TRBJ2-3, the V gene TRBV9; D is unresolved. This CDR3 is 14 amino acids long. Trimming shortened V by 4 bases and J by 5 bases, and 14 bases separated the two germline ends. Germline assignment: CDR1 SGDLS and CDR2 YYNGEE. The CDR3, as DNA: TGTGCCAGCAGCAAGAGCCTAGAAGGAGATACGCAGTATTTT. Translated, it gives CASSKSLEGDTQYF.

J is TRBJ1-4 and V is TRBV18, with 12 bases matching TRBD1. V shed 3 bases, J shed 2 bases, and the junction held 4 bases outside the gene matches. From germline, CDR1 is KGHSH and CDR2 LQKENI. This CDR3 comprises 17 residues. The CDR3 DNA sequence: TGTGCCAGCTCACCGCTGGGACAGGGGGCGACTAATGAAAAACTGTTTTTT. Translated: CASSPLGQGATNEKLFF.

The chain recombines TRBV5-1 with TRBJ1-4; no clear D. The CDR3 extends over 14 amino acids. Trimming cost V 2 bases and J 2 bases, with 7 bases left between them. In germline, CDR1 is SGHRS, CDR2 YFSETQ. The CDR3 loop reads CASSFGETNEKLFF. The CDR3 nucleotides are TGCGCCAGCAGCTTCGGGGAGACTAATGAAAAACTGTTTTTT.

The chain carries TRBV5-1 and TRBJ1-2; TRBD1 aligns across 7 bases. The germline V gene has CDR1 SGHRS and CDR2 YFSETQ. Trimming took 2 bases from V and 2 from J; bases not matched to a gene: 3. CDR3 length: 14 amino acids. Written as DNA, the CDR3 is TGCGCCAGCAGCTTACCGGACAGGAACTATGGCTACACCTTC. Its protein product is CASSLPDRNYGYTF.

This rearrangement joins TRBV5-1 to TRBJ2-3, with 8 bases fitting TRBD2. This CDR3 comprises 14 residues. CDR1 is SGHRS and CDR2 is YFSETQ in the germline V gene. J gave up 3 bases and V 2 bases, and 2 bases lay outside the gene matches. This chain's CDR3 is CASSFQRETDTQYF. In DNA form, the CDR3 reads TGCGCCAGCAGCTTCCAGCGGGAGACAGATACGCAGTATTTT.